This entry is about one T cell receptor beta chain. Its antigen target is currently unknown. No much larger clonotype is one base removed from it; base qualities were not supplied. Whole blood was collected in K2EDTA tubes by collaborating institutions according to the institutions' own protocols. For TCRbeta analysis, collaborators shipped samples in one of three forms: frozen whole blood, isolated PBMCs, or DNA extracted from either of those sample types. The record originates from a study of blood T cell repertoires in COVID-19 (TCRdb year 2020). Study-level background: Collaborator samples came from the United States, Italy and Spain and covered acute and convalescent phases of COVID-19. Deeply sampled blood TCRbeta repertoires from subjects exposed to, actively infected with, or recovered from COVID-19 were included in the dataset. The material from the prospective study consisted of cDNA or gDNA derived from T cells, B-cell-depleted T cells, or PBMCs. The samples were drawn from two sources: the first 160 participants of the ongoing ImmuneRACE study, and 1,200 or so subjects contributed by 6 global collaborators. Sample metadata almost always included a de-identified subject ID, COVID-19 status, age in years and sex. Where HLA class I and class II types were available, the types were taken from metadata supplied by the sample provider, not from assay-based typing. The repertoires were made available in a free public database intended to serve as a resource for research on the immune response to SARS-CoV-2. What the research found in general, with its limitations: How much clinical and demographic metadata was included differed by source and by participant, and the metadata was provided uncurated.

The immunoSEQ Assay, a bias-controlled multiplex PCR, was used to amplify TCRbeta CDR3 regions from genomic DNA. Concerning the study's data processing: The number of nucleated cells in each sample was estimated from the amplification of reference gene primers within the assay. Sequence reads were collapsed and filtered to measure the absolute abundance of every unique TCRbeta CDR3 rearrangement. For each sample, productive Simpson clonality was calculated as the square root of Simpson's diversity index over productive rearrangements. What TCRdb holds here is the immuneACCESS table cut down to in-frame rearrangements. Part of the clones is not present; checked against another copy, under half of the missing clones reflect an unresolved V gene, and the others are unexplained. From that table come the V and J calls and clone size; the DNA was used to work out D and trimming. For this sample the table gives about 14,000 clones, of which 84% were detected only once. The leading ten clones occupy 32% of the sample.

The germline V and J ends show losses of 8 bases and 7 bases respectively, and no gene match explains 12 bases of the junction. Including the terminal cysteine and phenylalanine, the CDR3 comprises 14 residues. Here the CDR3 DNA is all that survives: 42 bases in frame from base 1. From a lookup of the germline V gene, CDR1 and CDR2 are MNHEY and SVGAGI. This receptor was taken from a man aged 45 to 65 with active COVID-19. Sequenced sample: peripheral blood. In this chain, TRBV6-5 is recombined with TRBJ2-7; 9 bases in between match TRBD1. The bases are TGTGCCAGCGGAATGACAGGGGGAGTTGGGGAGCAGTACTTC. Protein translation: CASGMTGGVGEQYF.